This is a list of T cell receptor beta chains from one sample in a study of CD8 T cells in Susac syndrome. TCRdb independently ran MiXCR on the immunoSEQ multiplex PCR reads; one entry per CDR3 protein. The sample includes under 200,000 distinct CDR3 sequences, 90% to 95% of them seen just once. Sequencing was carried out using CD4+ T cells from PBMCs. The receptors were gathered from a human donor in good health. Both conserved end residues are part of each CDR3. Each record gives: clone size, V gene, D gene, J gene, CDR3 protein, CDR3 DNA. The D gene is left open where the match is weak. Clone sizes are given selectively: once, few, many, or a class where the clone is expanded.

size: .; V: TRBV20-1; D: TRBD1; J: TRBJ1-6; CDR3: CSARGTANSPLHF; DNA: TGCAGTGCTCGGGGGACAGCAAATTCACCCCTCCACTTT
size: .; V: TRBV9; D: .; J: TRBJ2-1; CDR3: CASSNTTGTKQFF; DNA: TGTGCCAGCAGCAACACCACCGGGACAAAGCAGTTCTTC
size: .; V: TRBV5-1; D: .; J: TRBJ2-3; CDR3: CASSSGSTDTQYF; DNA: TGTGCCAGCAGCTCGGGTAGCACAGATACGCAGTATTTT
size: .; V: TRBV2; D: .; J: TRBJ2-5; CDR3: CASSRGAETQYF; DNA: TGTGCCAGCAGTAGGGGGGCTGAGACCCAGTACTTC
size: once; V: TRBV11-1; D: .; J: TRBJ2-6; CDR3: CASSLGWGSGANVLTF; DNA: TGTGCCAGCAGCCTAGGTTGGGGCTCTGGGGCCAACGTCCTGACTTTC
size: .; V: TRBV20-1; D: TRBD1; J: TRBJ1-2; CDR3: CSAGPGQAGSYGYTF; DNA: TGCAGTGCTGGCCCGGGACAGGCGGGCTCCTATGGCTACACCTTC
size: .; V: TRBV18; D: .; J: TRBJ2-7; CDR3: CASSPASYEQYF; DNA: TGTGCCAGCTCACCAGCATCCTACGAGCAGTACTTC
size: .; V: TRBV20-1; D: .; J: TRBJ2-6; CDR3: CSARGRAGVVTRANVLTF; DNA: TGCAGTGCTAGAGGCAGGGCCGGGGTAGTTACGCGGGCCAACGTCCTGACTTTC
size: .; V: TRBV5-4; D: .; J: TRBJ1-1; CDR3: CASSLARTRNTEAFF; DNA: TGTGCCAGCAGCTTGGCGAGAACCCGAAACACTGAAGCTTTCTTT
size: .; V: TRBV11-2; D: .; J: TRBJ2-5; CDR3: CASSLQASQETQYF; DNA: TGTGCCAGCAGCCTACAGGCGAGCCAAGAGACCCAGTACTTC
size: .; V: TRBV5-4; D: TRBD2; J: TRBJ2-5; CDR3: CASSLSGSGGAWETQYF; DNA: TGTGCCAGCAGCTTGTCGGGTAGCGGGGGGGCCTGGGAGACCCAGTACTTC
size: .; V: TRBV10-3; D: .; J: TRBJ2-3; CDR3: CAISGQEGTDTQYF; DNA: TGTGCCATCAGTGGACAGGAGGGCACAGATACGCAGTATTTT
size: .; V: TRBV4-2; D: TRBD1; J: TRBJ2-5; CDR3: CASSPTGGRGETQYF; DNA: TGTGCCAGCAGCCCGACAGGGGGCAGAGGGGAGACCCAGTACTTC
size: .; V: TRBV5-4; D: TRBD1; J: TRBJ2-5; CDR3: CASSLPGQGGIGQYF; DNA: TGTGCCAGCAGCCTTCCAGGACAGGGGGGGATTGGCCAGTACTTC
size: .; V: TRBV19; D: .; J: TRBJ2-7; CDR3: CASSTLRRDQQYF; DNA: TGTGCCAGTAGTACCCTCCGACGGGACCAGCAGTACTTC
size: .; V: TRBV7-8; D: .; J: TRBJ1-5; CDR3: CASSFSGVYQPQHF; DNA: TGTGCCAGCAGCTTTTCAGGGGTTTACCAGCCCCAGCATTTT
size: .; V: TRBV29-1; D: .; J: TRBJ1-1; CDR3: CSGRSLGTEAFF; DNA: TGCAGCGGACGATCTTTGGGCACTGAAGCTTTCTTT
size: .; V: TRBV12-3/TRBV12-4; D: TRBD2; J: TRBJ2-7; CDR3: CASTASGILEQYF; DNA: TGTGCCAGCACTGCTAGCGGGATCCTTGAGCAGTACTTC
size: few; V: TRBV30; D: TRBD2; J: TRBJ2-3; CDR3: CAWSVGSGGSDTQYF; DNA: TGTGCCTGGAGTGTAGGTAGCGGGGGATCAGATACGCAGTATTTT
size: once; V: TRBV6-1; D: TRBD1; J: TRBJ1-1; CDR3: CASSGPNRGKTEAFF; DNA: TGTGCCAGCAGTGGCCCCAACAGGGGGAAAACTGAAGCTTTCTTT
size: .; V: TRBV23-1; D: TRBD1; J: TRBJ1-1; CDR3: CASSQKDRGWTEAFF; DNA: TGCGCCAGCAGTCAGAAGGACAGGGGGTGGACTGAAGCTTTCTTT
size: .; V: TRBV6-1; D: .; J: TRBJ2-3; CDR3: CASKSRGALKGTQYF; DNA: TGTGCCAGCAAGTCCAGGGGTGCCCTTAAAGGGACGCAGTATTTT
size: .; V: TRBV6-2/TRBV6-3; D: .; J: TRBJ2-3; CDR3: CASSYRTRLDTQYF; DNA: TGTGCCAGCAGCTATAGGACGAGGCTTGATACGCAGTATTTT
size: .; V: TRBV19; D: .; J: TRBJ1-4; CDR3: CASKPRSTNEKLFF; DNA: TGTGCCAGTAAACCTCGCTCAACTAATGAAAAACTGTTTTTT
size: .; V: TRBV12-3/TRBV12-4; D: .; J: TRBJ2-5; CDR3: CASSRLEETQYF; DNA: TGTGCCAGCAGTAGACTCGAAGAGACCCAGTACTTC
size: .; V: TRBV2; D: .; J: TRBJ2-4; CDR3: CASSPRKGSAKNIQYF; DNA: TGTGCCAGCAGTCCCAGAAAGGGGTCGGCCAAAAACATTCAGTACTTC
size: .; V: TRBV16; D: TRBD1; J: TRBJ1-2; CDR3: CASSQLTGTYGYTF; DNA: TGTGCCAGCAGCCAACTGACAGGGACCTATGGCTACACCTTC
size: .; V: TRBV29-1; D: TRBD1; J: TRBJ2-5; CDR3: CSAGTGGGETQYF; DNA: TGCAGCGCCGGGACAGGGGGAGGGGAGACCCAGTACTTC
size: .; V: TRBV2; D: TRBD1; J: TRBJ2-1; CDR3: CASSERGPYNEQFF; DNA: TGTGCCAGCAGTGAGAGGGGGCCCTACAATGAGCAGTTCTTC
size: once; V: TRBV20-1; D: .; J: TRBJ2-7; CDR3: CSALVQDRMGYEQYF; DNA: TGCAGTGCGCTAGTCCAAGACAGGATGGGCTACGAGCAGTACTTC
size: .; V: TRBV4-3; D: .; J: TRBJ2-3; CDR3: CASSQDRGGSTDTQYF; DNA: TGCGCCAGCAGCCAAGATAGGGGGGGTAGCACAGATACGCAGTATTTT
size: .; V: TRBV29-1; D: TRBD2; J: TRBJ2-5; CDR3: CSGEPGLAVGETQYF; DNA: TGCAGCGGGGAGCCGGGACTAGCGGTTGGAGAGACCCAGTACTTC
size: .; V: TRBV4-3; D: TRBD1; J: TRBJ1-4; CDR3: CASSQEDRGNEKLFF; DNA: TGCGCCAGCAGCCAAGAGGACAGGGGAAATGAAAAACTGTTTTTT
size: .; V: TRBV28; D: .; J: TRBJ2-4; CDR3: CASSPLPPKNIQYF; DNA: TGTGCCAGCAGCCCCCTCCCGCCAAAGAACATTCAGTACTTC
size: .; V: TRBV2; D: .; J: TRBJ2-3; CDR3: CASMRGTDTQYF; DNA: TGTGCCAGCATGCGCGGCACAGATACGCAGTATTTT
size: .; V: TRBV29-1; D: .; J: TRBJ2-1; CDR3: CSVGDSRNEQFF; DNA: TGCAGCGTTGGAGATTCAAGGAATGAGCAGTTCTTC
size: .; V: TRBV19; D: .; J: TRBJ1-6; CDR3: CASSGGVTPSPLHF; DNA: TGTGCCAGTAGTGGGGGAGTCACCCCCTCACCCCTCCACTTT
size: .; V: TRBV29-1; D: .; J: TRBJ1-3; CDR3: CSVEDWGDTIYF; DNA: TGCAGCGTTGAAGATTGGGGTGACACCATATATTTT
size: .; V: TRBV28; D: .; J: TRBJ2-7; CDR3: CASSFVEPEQYF; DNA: TGTGCCAGCAGTTTTGTAGAACCTGAGCAGTACTTC
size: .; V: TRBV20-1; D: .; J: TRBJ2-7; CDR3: CSAQIRQVSYEQYF; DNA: TGCAGTGCTCAGATCCGCCAAGTCTCCTACGAGCAGTACTTC
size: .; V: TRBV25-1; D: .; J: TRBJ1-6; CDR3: CASSAREESPLHF; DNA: TGTGCCAGCAGTGCCAGGGAGGAATCACCCCTCCACTTT
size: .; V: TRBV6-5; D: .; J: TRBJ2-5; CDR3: CASSPWTILKETQYF; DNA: TGTGCCAGCAGTCCCTGGACTATCTTGAAAGAGACCCAGTACTTC